The rows below give T cell receptor beta chains drawn from one sample of a study of low-dose radiotherapy and immunotherapy resistance in tumors. One entry per CDR3 protein, called by TCRdb with MiXCR from the reads. The sample yields tens of thousands of distinct CDR3 sequences, approximately 26% seen once. Here the sequenced sample was PBMCs, taken before treatment. These TCRs come from a male donor with rectosigmoid adenocarcinoma. The CDR3 runs from the conserved cysteine through the conserved F or W. The size of a clone is reported for some rows only, either as once, few or many, or as a class for expanded clones.

v_call	clone_size	cdr3_aa
TRBV27	many	CASSLSGATDTQYF
TRBV24-1	-	CATSKGQGTDTQYF
TRBV7-2	-	CASSLPGQGTYF
TRBV13	many	CASSLGSGTQETQYF
TRBV18	many	CASSPSRDRDPYF
TRBV7-2	once	CASSRAAGGGAGSTF
TRBV10-1	many	CASTVGTRNQPQHF
TRBV27	many	CASSYRPSYEQYF
TRBV4-1	many	CASSQGGAGASTDTQYF
TRBV3-1	-	CASSQVANTGELFF
TRBV7-9	many	CASTGVASARAGKQFF
TRBV19	-	CASSIVGGLDNEQFF
TRBV29-1	many	CIRTKGTGQHYGYTF
TRBV28	many	CASSLVAVTDTQYF
TRBV20-1	many	CSAFYGPGQGPMYYGYTF
TRBV28	many	CASSPTAGFTRVGHEQFF
TRBV18	many	CASSPLAGSDEQFF
TRBV7-2	many	CASSLGRQGETQYF
TRBV29-1	many	CSVEGGTGATGELFF
TRBV7-3	-	CASSFGENTGELFFF
TRBV5-1	-	CASSHGTAQETQYF
TRBV6-4	-	CASIPQEKNTEAFF
TRBV9	many	CASSVAAHLNTEAFF
TRBV11-3	-	CASSLGGQSTEAFF
TRBV7-6	many	CASSLEAGRPPSTDTQYF
TRBV28	many	CASSLKGHEQYF
TRBV5-4	many	CASSLMASDTQYF
TRBV3-1	many	CASSGGGWNTEAFF
TRBV20-1	many	CSASGGVSSTEAFF
TRBV12-3/TRBV12-4	many	CASSLQGANSPLHF
TRBV2	many	CASGGLAGHEQYF
TRBV5-1	-	CASSLDVVGGNEQYF
TRBV28	many	CASSFVGVTSGDQYF
TRBV7-3	many	CASSFAGTGDTEAFF
TRBV29-1	-	CSGGQGEHQPQHF
TRBV7-2	-	CASSLGTGGAESTEAFF
TRBV20-1	many	CSARDIAWSSYNEQFF
TRBV27	many	CASRLGGGYNEQFF
TRBV28	many	CASSQNRNQPQHF
TRBV7-2	many	CASSPRTDPLNTGELFF
TRBV7-6	many	CASSLSSWDTEAFF